Below, 18 T cell receptor beta chains from the same sample are listed, as sequenced in a study of blood T cell repertoires in COVID-19. Repertoires were generated with immunoSEQ multiplex PCR, while TCRdb's copy carries only in-frame clones and drops some. The sample holds tens of thousands of clones, 68% seen once. The sample consisted of peripheral blood. The receptors here all came from a woman in her seventies with acute or convalescent COVID-19.

The V and J genes are TRBV10-1 and TRBJ1-1; 8 bases line up with TRBD1. The CDR3 runs to 14 residues. V was pared by 6 bases and J by 6 bases, with 9 bases of the junction left unmatched. Germline values: CDR1 WNHNN, CDR2 SYGVQD (reference sequence). This CDR3 is CASSADRGRSEAFF. CDR3 in DNA: TGCGCCAGCAGCGCCGACAGGGGAAGATCTGAAGCTTTCTTT.

V and J are TRBV4-1 and TRBJ1-3, with a weak D call TRBD1 (5 bases). V shed 2 bases and J shed 4 bases, with 9 bases lying between them. CDR3 size: 14 residues. Per germline, CDR1 MGHRA and CDR2 YSYEKL. CDR3 amino acids: CASSQQDMGNTIYF. The CDR3 bases are TGCGCCAGCAGCCAACAGGACATGGGAAACACCATATATTTT.

This clone appeared a single time. The chain combines TRBV19 with TRBJ2-7; TRBD1 aligns across 9 bases. This CDR3 has 14 residues. J gave up 5 bases and V 8 bases, and 10 bases lay outside the gene matches. Germline V gives CDR1 LNHDA, CDR2 SQIVND (reference sequence). The CDR3 region is CASGTGTGYNEQYF. CDR3 coding DNA: TGTGCCAGTGGGACCGGGACAGGGTATAACGAGCAGTACTTC.

The J gene is TRBJ2-7, the V gene TRBV2; unclear D gene. The germline gives CDR1 SNHLY, CDR2 FYNNEI. The V end lost 7 bases, the J end lost 0 bases, and 16 bases lay between the germline ends. The CDR3 extends over 15 amino acids. The CDR3 is CASTERGSSSYEQYF. CDR3 in DNA: TGTGCCAGCACGGAACGCGGATCCTCCTCCTACGAGCAGTACTTC.

DNA for the CDR3: TGTGCCAGCAGCAAGAGACAGGATCCAACTGTATCGAACACCGGGGAGCTGTTTTTT. Protein: CASSKRQDPTVSNTGELFF. The chain has TRBV5-5 and TRBJ2-2, with D perhaps TRBD1 (6 bases). Germline assignment: CDR1 SGHKS and CDR2 YYEKEE (reference sequence). V was pared by 4 bases and J by 0 bases, with 22 bases between. CDR3 length: 19 amino acids.

This clone was found a few times. The genes are TRBV12-3 or TRBV12-4 and TRBJ1-1; possible D gene TRBD1, 5 bases. Trimming shortened V by 4 bases and J by 6 bases, and 9 bases separated the two germline ends. This CDR3 contains 12 residues. CDR3 protein: CASSSGGSEAFF. CDR3 bases: TGTGCCAGCAGTTCCGGGGGGTCTGAAGCTTTCTTT.

This chain connects TRBV5-6 to TRBJ1-4, with 10 bases that match TRBD1. This CDR3 has 17 residues. Germline CDR1 and CDR2: SGHDT and YYEEEE. Trimming at V came to 3 bases and at J to 3 bases, leaving 8 bases not matched to a gene. The CDR3 is CASSSSGTGVSNEKLFF. In nucleotides, the CDR3 is TGTGCCAGCAGCTCCTCCGGGACAGGGGTTTCTAATGAAAAACTGTTTTTT.

The V gene is TRBV7-2, the J gene TRBJ2-2, with 15 bases aligning to TRBD2. Germline V CDR1 and CDR2: SGHTA, FQGNSA. The CDR3 contains 18 residues. Losses at the gene ends were 4 bases for V and 1 base for J; bases not matched to a gene: 4. The CDR3 reads CASSSSGLAGGNTGELFF. The CDR3 region has the DNA TGTGCCAGCAGCTCATCGGGACTAGCGGGGGGGAACACCGGGGAGCTGTTTTTT.

This rearrangement joins TRBV7-9 to TRBJ1-3, with D perhaps TRBD1 (5 bases). Trimming took off 1 base at V and 3 bases at J, with 7 bases between the two ends. This CDR3 region has 14 residues. The germline V gene has CDR1 SEHNR and CDR2 FQNEAQ (reference sequence). CDR3: CASSLGGFGNTIYF. CDR3 bases: TGTGCCAGCAGCTTAGGGGGCTTTGGAAACACCATATATTTT.

The V and J genes are TRBV7-6 and TRBJ2-7; tentatively, D is TRBD1 (6 bases). This CDR3 contains 15 residues. Looked up from germline, CDR1 is SGHVS and CDR2 is FNYEAQ. Trimming cost V 5 bases and J 5 bases, with 19 bases left between them. The CDR3 bases are TGTGCCAGCAGCGTACAACAGGGTGTTGGGAACGAGCAGTACTTC. It encodes CASSVQQGVGNEQYF.

The chain couples TRBV5-5 to TRBJ1-2; D perhaps matches TRBD1 (6 bases). The length of the CDR3 is 13 residues. Germline V gene data show CDR1 as SGHKS and CDR2 as YYEKEE (reference sequence). V was trimmed by 5 bases and J by 6 bases, leaving 14 bases between them. The DNA of the CDR3 is TGTGCCAGCAGTTCGATCAGGGGTGATGGCTACACCTTC. It yields the protein CASSSIRGDGYTF.

The rearrangement links TRBV7-9 to TRBJ2-3; 12 bases are shared with TRBD2. Germline CDR1 and CDR2: SEHNR and FQNEAQ (reference sequence). CDR3 length: 19 residues. Unmatched junction bases numbered 14, after V lost 5 bases and J lost 2 bases. The CDR3 sequence is CASSEGLAGGSINTDTQYF. The CDR3 DNA reads TGTGCCAGCAGCGAGGGGCTAGCGGGGGGGTCAATCAACACAGATACGCAGTATTTT.

The chain combines TRBV24-1 with TRBJ2-2, with TRBD2 as a possible D gene (6 bases). V lost 8 bases and J lost 5, with 17 bases in between. Per germline, CDR1 KGHDR and CDR2 SFDVKD. The CDR3 has 15 amino acids. CDR3: CATNGGPPDTGELFF. The CDR3 DNA reads TGTGCCACCAACGGAGGGCCCCCAGATACCGGGGAGCTGTTTTTT.

The chain joins TRBV5-4 to TRBJ2-5, with 8 bases identical to TRBD1. J gave up 5 bases and V 4 bases, and 7 bases lay outside the gene matches. Germline assignment: CDR1 SGHNT and CDR2 YYREEE (reference sequence). The CDR3 spans 14 residues. This CDR3 is CASSPDRVMETQYF. The CDR3 DNA is TGTGCCAGCAGCCCGGACAGGGTGATGGAGACCCAGTACTTC.

This chain joins TRBV29-1 and TRBJ2-1, with TRBD2 matching 7 bases. In germline, CDR1 is SQVTM, CDR2 ANQGSEA. This CDR3 is built from 13 residues. Germline trimming cut 7 bases from V and 6 bases from J; bases unmatched to any gene: 9. The CDR3 loop is CSAGLPKINEQFF. The CDR3 DNA reads as TGCAGCGCGGGACTACCCAAGATCAATGAGCAGTTCTTC.

The chain has TRBV3-1 (or the pseudogene TRBV3-2) and TRBJ2-2, with D perhaps matching TRBD2 (6 bases). Germline V gene data show CDR1 as LGHDT and CDR2 as YNNKEL (reference sequence). This CDR3 comprises 18 residues. Trimming stripped 2 bases from V and 0 bases from J, with 16 bases between. CDR3 bases: TGTGCCAGCAGCCAATCCCCGGGACTTACAACGAACACCGGGGAGCTGTTTTTT. Protein sequence: CASSQSPGLTTNTGELFF.

The CDR3 protein is CASTSGTSDNNEQFF. Here the CDR3 DNA reads TGTGCCAGCACTTCCGGGACTAGCGATAACAATGAGCAGTTCTTC. The V and J genes are TRBV6-5 and TRBJ2-1; 10 bases are a match to TRBD2. The germline CDR1 and CDR2 sequences are MNHEY and SVGAGI. J lost 5 bases, V lost 7 bases, and 8 bases had no gene match. CDR3 length: 15 amino acids.

J is TRBJ2-3 and V is TRBV5-5; D is possibly TRBD2 (6 bases). V lost 4 bases to trimming and J lost 6 bases, with 21 bases between them. The CDR3 sequence is 16 residues long. From germline, CDR1 is SGHKS and CDR2 YYEKEE (reference sequence). The DNA of the CDR3 is TGTGCCAGCAGCCCAACGGGACTCTTTGACGAGGATACGCAGTATTTT. This codes for CASSPTGLFDEDTQYF.